This passage covers 4 T cell receptor beta chains from one sample sequenced in a study of T cell responses to AZD1222 COVID-19 vaccine. Using immunoSEQ multiplex PCR, the repertoire was profiled, and TCRdb retains in-frame clones only, with some absent. The sample has about 120,000 clones; about 86% are singletons. Sample: peripheral blood, taken 28 days after the second AZD1222 dose. The receptors were sampled from an adult who received the AZD1222 COVID-19 vaccine.

The J gene is TRBJ1-2, the V gene TRBV5-6; the D is unclear. V was trimmed by 4 bases and J by 3 bases, leaving 4 bases between them. This CDR3 is 11 amino acids long. Germline V gene sequence: CDR1 SGHDT, CDR2 YYEEEE. In DNA, the CDR3 is TGTGCCAGCAGCAGTTACTATGGCTACACCTTC. Its protein product is CASSSYYGYTF.

V gene TRBV5-1 combines with J gene TRBJ1-1; D is unclear. There are 13 residues in the CDR3. Germline V lookup: CDR1 SGHRS, CDR2 YFSETQ. V gave up 0 bases and J gave up 2 bases, with 5 bases separating them. The DNA for the CDR3 is TGCGCCAGCAGCTTGGATGATAACACTGAAGCTTTCTTT. Translation: CASSLDDNTEAFF.

The chain has TRBV5-1 and TRBJ2-2; TRBD1 agrees at 8 bases. CDR3 length equals 16 residues. The V gene's germline CDR1 is SGHRS and CDR2 YFSETQ. The trim removed 0 bases at V and 3 bases at J, leaving 4 bases unmatched. The CDR3 sequence is CASSLADREDTGELFF. CDR3 DNA: TGCGCCAGCAGCTTGGCGGACAGGGAGGACACCGGGGAGCTGTTTTTT.

V usage is TRBV5-5 and J usage is TRBJ1-1, with 10 bases lining up with TRBD1. The germline V gene encodes CDR1 SGHKS and CDR2 YYEKEE (reference sequence). The CDR3 covers 13 residues. V was pared by 4 bases and J by 6 bases, with 3 bases of the junction left unmatched. The CDR3 sequence: CASSLDRGAEAFF. The CDR3 DNA follows: TGTGCCAGCAGCCTGGACAGGGGGGCTGAAGCTTTCTTT.